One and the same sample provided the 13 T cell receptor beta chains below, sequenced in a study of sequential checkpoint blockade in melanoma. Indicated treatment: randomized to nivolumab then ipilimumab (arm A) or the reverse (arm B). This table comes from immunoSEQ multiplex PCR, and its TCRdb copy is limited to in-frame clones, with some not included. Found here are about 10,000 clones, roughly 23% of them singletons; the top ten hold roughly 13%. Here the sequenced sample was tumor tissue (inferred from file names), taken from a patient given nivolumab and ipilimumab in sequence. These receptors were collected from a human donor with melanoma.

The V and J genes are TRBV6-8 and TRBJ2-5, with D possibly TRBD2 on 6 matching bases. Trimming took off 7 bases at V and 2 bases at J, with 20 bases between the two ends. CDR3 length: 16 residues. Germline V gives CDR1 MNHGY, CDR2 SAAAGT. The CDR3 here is CASTLGDGLNQETQYF. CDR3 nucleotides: TGTGCCAGCACCCTGGGGGATGGACTAAATCAAGAGACCCAGTACTTC.

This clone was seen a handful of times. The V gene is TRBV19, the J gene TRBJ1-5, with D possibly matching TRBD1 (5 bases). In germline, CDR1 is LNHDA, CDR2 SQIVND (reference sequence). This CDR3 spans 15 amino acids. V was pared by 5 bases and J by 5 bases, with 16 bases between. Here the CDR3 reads CASSSDRDGHQPQHF. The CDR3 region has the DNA TGTGCCAGTAGTTCTGACCGGGACGGACATCAGCCCCAGCATTTT. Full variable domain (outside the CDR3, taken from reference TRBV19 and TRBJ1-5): DGGITQSPKYLFRKEGQNVTLSCEQNLNHDAMYWYRQDPGQGLRLIYYSQIVNDFQKGDIAEGYSVSREKKESFPLTVTSAQKNPTAFYLCASSSDRDGHQPQHFGDGTRLSIL.

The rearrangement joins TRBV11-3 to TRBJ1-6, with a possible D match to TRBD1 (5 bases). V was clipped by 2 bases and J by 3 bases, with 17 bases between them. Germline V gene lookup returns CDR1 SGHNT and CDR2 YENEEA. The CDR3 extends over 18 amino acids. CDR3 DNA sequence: TGTGCCAGCAGCTTATCGGCCGGGGCGTCCGGCTATAATTCACCCCTCCACTTT. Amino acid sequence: CASSLSAGASGYNSPLHF.

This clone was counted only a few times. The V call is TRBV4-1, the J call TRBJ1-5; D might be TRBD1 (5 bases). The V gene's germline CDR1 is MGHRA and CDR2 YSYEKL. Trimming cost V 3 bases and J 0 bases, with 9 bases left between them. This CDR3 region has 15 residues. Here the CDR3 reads CASSHRQSSNQPQHF. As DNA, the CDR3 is TGCGCCAGCAGCCATCGACAGTCTAGCAATCAGCCCCAGCATTTT.

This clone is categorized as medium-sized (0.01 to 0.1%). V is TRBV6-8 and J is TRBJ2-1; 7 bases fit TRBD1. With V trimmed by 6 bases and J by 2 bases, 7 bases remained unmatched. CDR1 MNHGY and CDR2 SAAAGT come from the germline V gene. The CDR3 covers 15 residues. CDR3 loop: CASSPGDSPYNEQFF. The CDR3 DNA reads TGTGCCAGCAGCCCTGGGGACAGCCCCTACAATGAGCAGTTCTTC.

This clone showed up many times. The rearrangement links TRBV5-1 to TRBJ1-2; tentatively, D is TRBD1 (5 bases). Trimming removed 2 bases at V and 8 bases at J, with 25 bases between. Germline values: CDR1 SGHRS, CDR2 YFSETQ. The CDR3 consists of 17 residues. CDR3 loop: CASSLERGTVKVGGYTF. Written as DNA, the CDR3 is TGCGCCAGCAGCTTAGAAAGAGGGACGGTTAAGGTTGGGGGCTACACCTTC.

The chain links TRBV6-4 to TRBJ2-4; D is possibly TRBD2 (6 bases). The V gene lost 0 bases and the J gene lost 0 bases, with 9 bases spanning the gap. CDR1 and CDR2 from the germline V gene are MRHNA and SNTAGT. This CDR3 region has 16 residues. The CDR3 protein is CASSDSPGGAKNIQYF. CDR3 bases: TGTGCCAGCAGTGACTCCCCCGGGGGAGCCAAAAACATTCAGTACTTC.

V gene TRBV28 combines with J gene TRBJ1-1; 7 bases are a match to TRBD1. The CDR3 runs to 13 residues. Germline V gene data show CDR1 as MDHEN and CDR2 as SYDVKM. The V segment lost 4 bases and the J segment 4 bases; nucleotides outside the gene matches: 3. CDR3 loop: CASSYSGGTEAFF. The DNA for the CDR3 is TGTGCCAGCAGTTACTCAGGGGGCACTGAAGCTTTCTTT.

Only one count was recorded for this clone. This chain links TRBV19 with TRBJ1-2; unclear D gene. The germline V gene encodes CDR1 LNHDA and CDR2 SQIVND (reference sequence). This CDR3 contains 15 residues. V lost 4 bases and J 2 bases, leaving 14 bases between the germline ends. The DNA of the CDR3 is TGTGCCAGTAGTAGTTTGGTCCCAGTCAACTATGGCTACACCTTC. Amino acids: CASSSLVPVNYGYTF.

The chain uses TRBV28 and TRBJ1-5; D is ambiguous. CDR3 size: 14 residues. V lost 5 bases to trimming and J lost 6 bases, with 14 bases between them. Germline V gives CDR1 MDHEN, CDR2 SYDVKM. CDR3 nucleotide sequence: TGTGCCAGCAGTAAGGGCGGTTCGAGTCAGCCCCAGCATTTT. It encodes CASSKGGSSQPQHF.

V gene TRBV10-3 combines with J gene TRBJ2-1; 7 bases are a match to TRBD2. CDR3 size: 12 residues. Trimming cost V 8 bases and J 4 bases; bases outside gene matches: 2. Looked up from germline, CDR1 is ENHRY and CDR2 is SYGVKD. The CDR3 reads CAIGGEYNEQFF. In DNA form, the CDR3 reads TGTGCCATCGGGGGGGAGTACAATGAGCAGTTCTTC.

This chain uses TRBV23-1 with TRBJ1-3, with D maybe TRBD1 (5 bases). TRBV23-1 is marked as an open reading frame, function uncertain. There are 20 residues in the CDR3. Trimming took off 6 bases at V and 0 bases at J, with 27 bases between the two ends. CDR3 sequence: CASSPITGGTNNYSGNTIYF. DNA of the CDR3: TGCGCCAGCAGCCCCATTACGGGGGGAACCAATAATTACTCTGGAAACACCATATATTTT.

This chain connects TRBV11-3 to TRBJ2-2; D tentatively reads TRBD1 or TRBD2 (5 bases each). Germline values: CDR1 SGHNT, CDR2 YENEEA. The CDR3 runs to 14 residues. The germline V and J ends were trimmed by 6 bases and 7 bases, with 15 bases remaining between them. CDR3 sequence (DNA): TGTGCCAGCAGTCCGTCCGGGACGGTCGGGGAGCTGTTTTTT. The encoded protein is CASSPSGTVGELFF. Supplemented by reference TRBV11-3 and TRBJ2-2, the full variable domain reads EAGVVQSPRYKIIEKKQPVAFWCNPISGHNTLYWYLQNLGQGPELLIRYENEEAVDDSQLPKDRFSAERLKGVDSTLKIQPAELGDSAVYLCASSPSGTVGELFFGEGSRLTVL.